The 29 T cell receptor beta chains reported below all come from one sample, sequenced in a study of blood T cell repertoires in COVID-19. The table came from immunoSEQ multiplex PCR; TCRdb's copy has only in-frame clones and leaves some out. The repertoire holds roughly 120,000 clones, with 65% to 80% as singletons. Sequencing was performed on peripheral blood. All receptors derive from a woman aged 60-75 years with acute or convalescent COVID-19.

The CDR3 nucleotides read TGTGCCAGCACCTCGGAGATTGAAAAACTGTTTTTT. This gives the protein CASTSEIEKLFF. V and J are TRBV28 and TRBJ1-4; no reliable D call. This CDR3 comprises 12 residues. V dropped 7 bases and J dropped 7 bases, with 10 bases sitting between them. Germline V lookup: CDR1 MDHEN, CDR2 SYDVKM.

CDR3: CASSREGLAGPYGTDTQYF. DNA of the CDR3: TGTGCCAGCAGCCGGGAGGGTCTAGCGGGGCCCTACGGCACAGATACGCAGTATTTT. V gene TRBV3-1 (or the pseudogene TRBV3-2) combines with J gene TRBJ2-3; TRBD2 aligns across 9 bases. Trimming removed 4 bases from V and 1 base from J; junction bases left unmatched: 15. Germline V lookup: CDR1 LGHDT, CDR2 YNNKEL (reference sequence). The CDR3 is 19 residues long.

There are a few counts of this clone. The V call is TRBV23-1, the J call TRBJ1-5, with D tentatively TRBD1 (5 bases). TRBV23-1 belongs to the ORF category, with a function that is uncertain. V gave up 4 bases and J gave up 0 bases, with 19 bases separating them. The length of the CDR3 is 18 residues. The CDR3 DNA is TGCGCCAGCAGTCGGGACGCGGGGGGTGACTCTAGCAATCAGCCCCAGCATTTT. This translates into CASSRDAGGDSSNQPQHF.

As DNA, the CDR3 is TGTGCCAGCAGTGCGTACAGGGGACTTAGCAATCAGCCCCAGCATTTT. Translation gives CASSAYRGLSNQPQHF. This chain uses TRBV6-1 with TRBJ1-5; 7 bases align to TRBD1. The CDR3 has 16 amino acids. The germline V gene encodes CDR1 MNHNS and CDR2 SASEGT. The ends lost 4 bases at V and 0 bases at J; junction bases unmatched: 6.

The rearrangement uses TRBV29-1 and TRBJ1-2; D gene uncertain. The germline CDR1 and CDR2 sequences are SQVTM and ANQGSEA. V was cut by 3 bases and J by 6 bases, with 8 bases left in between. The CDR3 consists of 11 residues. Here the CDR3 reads CSVELADGYTF. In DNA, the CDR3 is TGCAGCGTTGAGCTGGCGGATGGCTACACCTTC.

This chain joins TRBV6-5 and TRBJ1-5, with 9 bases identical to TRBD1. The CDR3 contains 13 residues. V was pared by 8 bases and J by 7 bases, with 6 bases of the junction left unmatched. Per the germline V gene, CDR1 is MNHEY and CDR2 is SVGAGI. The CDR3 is CASEQGAGQPQHF. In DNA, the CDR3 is TGTGCCAGCGAACAGGGGGCTGGACAGCCCCAGCATTTT.

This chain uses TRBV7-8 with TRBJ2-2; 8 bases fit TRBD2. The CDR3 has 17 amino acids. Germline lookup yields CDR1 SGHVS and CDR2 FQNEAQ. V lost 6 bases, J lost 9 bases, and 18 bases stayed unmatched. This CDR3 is CASSYTRGGLANRELFF. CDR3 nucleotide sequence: TGTGCCAGCAGTTACACTCGGGGGGGCCTGGCGAACAGGGAGCTGTTTTTT. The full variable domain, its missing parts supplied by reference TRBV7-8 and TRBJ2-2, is GAGVSQSPRYKVAKRGQDVALRCDPISGHVSLFWYQQALGQGPEFLTYFQNEAQLDKSGLPSDRFFAERPEGSVSTLKIQRTQQEDSAVYLCASSYTRGGLANRELFFGEGSRLTVL.

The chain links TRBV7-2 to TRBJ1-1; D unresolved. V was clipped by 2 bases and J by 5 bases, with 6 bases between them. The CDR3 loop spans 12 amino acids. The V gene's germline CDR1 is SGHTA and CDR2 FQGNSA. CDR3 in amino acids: CASSLTLTEAFF. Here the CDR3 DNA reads TGTGCCAGCAGCTTAACTCTAACTGAAGCTTTCTTT.

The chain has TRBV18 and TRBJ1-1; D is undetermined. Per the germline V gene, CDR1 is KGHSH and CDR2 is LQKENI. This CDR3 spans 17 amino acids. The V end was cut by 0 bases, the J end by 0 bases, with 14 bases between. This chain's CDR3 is CASSPPAGSPVNTEAFF. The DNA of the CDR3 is TGTGCCAGCTCACCACCTGCGGGTTCTCCAGTGAACACTGAAGCTTTCTTT.

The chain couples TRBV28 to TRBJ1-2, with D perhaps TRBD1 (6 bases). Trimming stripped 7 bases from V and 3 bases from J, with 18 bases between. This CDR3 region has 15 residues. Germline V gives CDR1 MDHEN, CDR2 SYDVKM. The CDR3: CASTIGGGSDYGYTF. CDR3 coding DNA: TGTGCCAGCACTATAGGGGGGGGTTCGGACTATGGCTACACCTTC.

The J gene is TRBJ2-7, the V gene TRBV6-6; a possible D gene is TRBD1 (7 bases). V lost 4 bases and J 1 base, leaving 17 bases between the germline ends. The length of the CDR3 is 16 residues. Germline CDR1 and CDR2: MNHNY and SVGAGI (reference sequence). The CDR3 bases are TGTGCCAGCAGTTCGACCAGGGGGGCGGGATCCTACGAGCAGTACTTC. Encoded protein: CASSSTRGAGSYEQYF.

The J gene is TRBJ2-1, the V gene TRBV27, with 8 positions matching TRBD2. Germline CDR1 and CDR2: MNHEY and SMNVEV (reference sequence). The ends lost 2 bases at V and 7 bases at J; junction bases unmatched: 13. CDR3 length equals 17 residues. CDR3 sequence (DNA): TGTGCCAGCAGTTTAATTTCTCGGGGGGGGCCGGGGAATGAGCAGTTCTTC. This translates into CASSLISRGGPGNEQFF.

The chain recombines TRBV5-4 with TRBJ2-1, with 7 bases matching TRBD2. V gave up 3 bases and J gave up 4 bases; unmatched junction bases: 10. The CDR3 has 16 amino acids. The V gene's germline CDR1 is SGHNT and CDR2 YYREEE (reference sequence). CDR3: CASSSRTSGVYNEQFF. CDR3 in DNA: TGTGCCAGCAGCTCCAGGACTAGTGGGGTATACAATGAGCAGTTCTTC.

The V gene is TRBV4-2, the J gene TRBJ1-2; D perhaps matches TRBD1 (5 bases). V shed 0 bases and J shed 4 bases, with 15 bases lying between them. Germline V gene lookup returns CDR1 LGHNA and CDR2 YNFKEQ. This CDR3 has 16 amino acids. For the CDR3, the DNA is TGTGCCAGCAGCCAAGATCATTCATCAGGGCGCTATGGCTACACCTTC. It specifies CASSQDHSSGRYGYTF.

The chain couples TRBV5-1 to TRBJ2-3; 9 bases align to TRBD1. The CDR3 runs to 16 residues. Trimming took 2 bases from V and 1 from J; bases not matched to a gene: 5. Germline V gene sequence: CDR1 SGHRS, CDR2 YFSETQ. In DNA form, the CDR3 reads TGCGCCAGCAGCTTTTTCCGGACAGGGGGCACAGATACGCAGTATTTT. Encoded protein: CASSFFRTGGTDTQYF. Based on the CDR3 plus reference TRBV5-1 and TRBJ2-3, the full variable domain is KAGVTQTPRYLIKTRGQQVTLSCSPISGHRSVSWYQQTPGQGLQFLFEYFSETQRNKGNFPGRFSGRQFSNSRSEMNVSTLELGDSALYLCASSFFRTGGTDTQYFGPGTRLTVL.

The CDR3 DNA reads TGTGCCACCAGTGATCCAGGGTTTCCCTATGGCTACACCTTC. Its protein product is CATSDPGFPYGYTF. The chain is built from TRBV24-1 and TRBJ1-2; weak D call: TRBD1 (5 bases). Per germline, CDR1 KGHDR and CDR2 SFDVKD. The CDR3 has 14 amino acids. Trimming left V 3 bases short and J 4 bases short, with 11 bases between.

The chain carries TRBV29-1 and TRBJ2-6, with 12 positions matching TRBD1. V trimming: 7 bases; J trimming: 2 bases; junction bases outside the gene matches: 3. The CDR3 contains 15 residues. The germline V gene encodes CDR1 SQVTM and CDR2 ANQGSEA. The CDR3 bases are TGCAGCGCCGGGACAGGGGGCGCTGGGGCCAACGTCCTGACTTTC. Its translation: CSAGTGGAGANVLTF.

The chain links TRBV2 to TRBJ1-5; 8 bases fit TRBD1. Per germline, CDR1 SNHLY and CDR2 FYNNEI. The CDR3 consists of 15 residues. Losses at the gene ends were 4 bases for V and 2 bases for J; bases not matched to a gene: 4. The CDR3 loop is CASSAGQGRNQPQHF. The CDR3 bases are TGTGCCAGCAGTGCAGGACAGGGACGCAATCAGCCCCAGCATTTT.

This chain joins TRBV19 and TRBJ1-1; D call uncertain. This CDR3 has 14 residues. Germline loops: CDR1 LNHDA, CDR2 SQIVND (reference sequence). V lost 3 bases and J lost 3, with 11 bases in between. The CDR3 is CASSIEGRDTEAFF. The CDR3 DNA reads TGTGCCAGTAGTATTGAGGGAAGGGACACTGAAGCTTTCTTT.

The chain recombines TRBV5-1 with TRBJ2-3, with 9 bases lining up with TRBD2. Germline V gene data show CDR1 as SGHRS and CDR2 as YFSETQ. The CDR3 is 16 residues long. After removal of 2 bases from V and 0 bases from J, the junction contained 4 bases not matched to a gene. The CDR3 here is CASSFGRGGSTDTQYF. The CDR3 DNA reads TGCGCCAGCAGCTTTGGGCGGGGGGGTAGCACAGATACGCAGTATTTT.

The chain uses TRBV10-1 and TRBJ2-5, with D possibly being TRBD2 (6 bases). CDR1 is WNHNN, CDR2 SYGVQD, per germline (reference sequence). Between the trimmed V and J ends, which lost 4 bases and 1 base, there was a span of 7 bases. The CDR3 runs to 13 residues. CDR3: CASSAGLQETQYF. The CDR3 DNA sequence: TGCGCCAGCAGTGCGGGACTCCAAGAGACCCAGTACTTC.

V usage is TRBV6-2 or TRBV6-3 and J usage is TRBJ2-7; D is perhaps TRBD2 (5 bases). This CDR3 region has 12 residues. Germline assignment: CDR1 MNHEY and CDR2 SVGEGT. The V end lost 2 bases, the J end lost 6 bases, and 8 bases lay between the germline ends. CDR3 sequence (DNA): TGTGCCAGCAGTTACCGGAGGTTCGAGCAGTACTTC. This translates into CASSYRRFEQYF.

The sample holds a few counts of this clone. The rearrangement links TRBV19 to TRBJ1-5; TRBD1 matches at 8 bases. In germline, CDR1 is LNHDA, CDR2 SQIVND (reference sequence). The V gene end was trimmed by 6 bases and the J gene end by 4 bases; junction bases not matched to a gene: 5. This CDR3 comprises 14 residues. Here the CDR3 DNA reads TGTGCCAGTAGAAGACAGGGGAATAATCAGCCCCAGCATTTT. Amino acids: CASRRQGNNQPQHF. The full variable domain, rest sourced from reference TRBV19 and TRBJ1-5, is DGGITQSPKYLFRKEGQNVTLSCEQNLNHDAMYWYRQDPGQGLRLIYYSQIVNDFQKGDIAEGYSVSREKKESFPLTVTSAQKNPTAFYLCASRRQGNNQPQHFGDGTRLSIL.

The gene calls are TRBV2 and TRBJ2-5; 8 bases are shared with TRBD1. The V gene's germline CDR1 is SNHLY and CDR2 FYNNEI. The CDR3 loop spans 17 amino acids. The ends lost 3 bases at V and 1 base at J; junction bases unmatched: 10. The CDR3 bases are TGTGCCAGCAGTGATCCTCTTCAGGGGGCGGGCCAAGAGACCCAGTACTTC. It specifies CASSDPLQGAGQETQYF.

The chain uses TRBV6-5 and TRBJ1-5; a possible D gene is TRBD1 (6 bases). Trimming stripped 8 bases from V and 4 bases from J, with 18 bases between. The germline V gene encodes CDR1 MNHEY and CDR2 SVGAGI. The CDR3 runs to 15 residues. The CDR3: CASGSGEGRNQPQHF. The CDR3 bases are TGTGCCAGCGGGTCAGGGGAAGGGCGGAATCAGCCCCAGCATTTT.

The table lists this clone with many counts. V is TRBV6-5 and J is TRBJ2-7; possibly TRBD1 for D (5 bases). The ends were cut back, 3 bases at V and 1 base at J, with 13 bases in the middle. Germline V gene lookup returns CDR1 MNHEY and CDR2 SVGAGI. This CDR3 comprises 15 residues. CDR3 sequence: CASSYYLTGSYEQYF. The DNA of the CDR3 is TGTGCCAGCAGTTATTATCTCACAGGTTCCTACGAGCAGTACTTC.

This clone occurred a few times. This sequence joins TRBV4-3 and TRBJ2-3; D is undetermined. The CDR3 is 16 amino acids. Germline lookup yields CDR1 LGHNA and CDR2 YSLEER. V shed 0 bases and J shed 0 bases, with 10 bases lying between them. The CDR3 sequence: CASSQDVSPSTDTQYF. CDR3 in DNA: TGCGCCAGCAGCCAAGATGTTAGCCCTAGCACAGATACGCAGTATTTT.

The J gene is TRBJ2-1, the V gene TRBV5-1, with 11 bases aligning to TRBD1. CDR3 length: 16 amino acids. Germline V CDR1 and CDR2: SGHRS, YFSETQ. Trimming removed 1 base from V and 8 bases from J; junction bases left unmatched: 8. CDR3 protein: CASSLQPGQGGDEQFF. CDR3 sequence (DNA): TGCGCCAGCAGCTTGCAACCGGGACAGGGGGGCGATGAGCAGTTCTTC.

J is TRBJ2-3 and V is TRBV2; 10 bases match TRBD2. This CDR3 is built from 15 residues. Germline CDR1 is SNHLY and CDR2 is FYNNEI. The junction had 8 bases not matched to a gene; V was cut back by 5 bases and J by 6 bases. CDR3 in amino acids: CASSSERGGWDTQYF. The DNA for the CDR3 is TGTGCCAGCAGTAGCGAGCGGGGGGGTTGGGATACGCAGTATTTT. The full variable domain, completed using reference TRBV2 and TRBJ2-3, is EPEVTQTPSHQVTQMGQEVILRCVPISNHLYFYWYRQILGQKVEFLVSFYNNEISEKSEIFDDQFSVERPDGSNFTLKIRSTKLEDSAMYFCASSSERGGWDTQYFGPGTRLTVL.